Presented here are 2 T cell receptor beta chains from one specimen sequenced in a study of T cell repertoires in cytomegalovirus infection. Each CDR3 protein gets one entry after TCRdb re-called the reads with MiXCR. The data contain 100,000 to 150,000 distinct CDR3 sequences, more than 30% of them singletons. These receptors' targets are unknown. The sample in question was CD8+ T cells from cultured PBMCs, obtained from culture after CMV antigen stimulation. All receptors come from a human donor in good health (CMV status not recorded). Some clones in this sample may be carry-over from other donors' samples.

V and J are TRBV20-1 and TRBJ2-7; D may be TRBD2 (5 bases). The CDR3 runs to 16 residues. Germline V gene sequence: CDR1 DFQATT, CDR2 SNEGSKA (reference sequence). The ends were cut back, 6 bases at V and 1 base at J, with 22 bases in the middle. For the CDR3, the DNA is TGCAGTGCCCCCCGTTTTCAGGCGTCGGGGTCCTACGAGCAGTACTTC. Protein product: CSAPRFQASGSYEQYF.

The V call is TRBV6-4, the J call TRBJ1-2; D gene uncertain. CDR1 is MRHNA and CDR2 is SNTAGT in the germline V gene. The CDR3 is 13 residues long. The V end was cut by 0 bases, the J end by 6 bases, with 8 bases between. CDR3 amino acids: CASSDSSGNGYTF. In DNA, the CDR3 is TGTGCCAGCAGTGACTCTTCGGGAAATGGCTACACCTTC.